This T cell receptor beta chain was documented in a study of blood T cell repertoires in COVID-19. Study-wide context: The United States, Italy and Spain supplied acute and convalescent COVID-19 samples.

The trim removed 4 bases at V and 5 bases at J, leaving 7 bases unmatched. Per the germline V gene, CDR1 is SGHTA and CDR2 is FQGNSA. This CDR3 region has 15 residues. Produced via immunoSEQ multiplex PCR; TCRdb's table is partial and in-frame only. The table records about 230,000 clones, approximately 80% of them present only once. This TCR derives from a woman aged 50 to 60 with acute or convalescent COVID-19. V usage is TRBV7-2 and J usage is TRBJ2-5; 10 bases agree with TRBD2. The specimen sequenced was peripheral blood. CDR3 nucleotide sequence: TGTGCCAGCAGCTCTCAGCGGGGGGGCGGTGAGACCCAGTACTTC. Amino acid sequence: CASSSQRGGGETQYF. The complete variable domain, with remaining parts taken from reference TRBV7-2 and TRBJ2-5, reads GAGVSQSPSNKVTEKGKDVELRCDPISGHTALYWYRQSLGQGLEFLIYFQGNSAPDKSGLPSDRFSAERTGGSVSTLTIQRTQQEDSAVYLCASSSQRGGGETQYFGPGTRLLVL.